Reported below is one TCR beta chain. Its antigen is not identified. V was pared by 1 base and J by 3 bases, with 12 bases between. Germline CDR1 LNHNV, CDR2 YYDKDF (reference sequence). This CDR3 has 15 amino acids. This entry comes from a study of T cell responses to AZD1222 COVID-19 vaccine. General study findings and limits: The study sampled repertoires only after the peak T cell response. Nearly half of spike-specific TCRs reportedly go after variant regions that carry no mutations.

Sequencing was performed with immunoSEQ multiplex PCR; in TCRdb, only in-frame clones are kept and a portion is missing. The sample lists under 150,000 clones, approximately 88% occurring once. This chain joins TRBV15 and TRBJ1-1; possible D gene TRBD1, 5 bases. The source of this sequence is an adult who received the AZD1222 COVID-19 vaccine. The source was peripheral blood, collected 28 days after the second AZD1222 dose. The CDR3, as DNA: TGTGCCACCAGCAGAGGTGGGGGATCATACACTGAAGCTTTCTTT. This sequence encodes CATSRGGGSYTEAFF. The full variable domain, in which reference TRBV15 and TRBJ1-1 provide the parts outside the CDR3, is DAMVIQNPRYQVTQFGKPVTLSCSQTLNHNVMYWYQQKSSQAPKLLFHYYDKDFNNEADTPDNFQSRRPNTSFCFLDIRSPGLGDTAMYLCATSRGGGSYTEAFFGQGTRLTVV.